This T cell receptor (beta chain) stems from a study of T cells in Graves' hyperthyroidism and ophthalmopathy. Study-wide points: Most clonotypes that expanded in the thyroid above 0.001 also showed up in blood.

In germline, CDR1 is DFQATT, CDR2 SNEGSKA (reference sequence). Trimming stripped 1 base from V and 7 bases from J, with 7 bases between. The CDR3 runs to 12 residues. About this clonotype: Antigen: not known.

The study defined stable Graves' hyperthyroidism as no ophthalmopathy progression within 18 months. Source material for PBMCs was roughly 10 ml fresh peripheral blood. The CDR3 regions of TCR beta were amplified from RNA transcripts. Primed by the HTBI set, a first-round RT-PCR was run on the TCR CDR3. TCRdb re-analysed the multiplex PCR reads in MiXCR, keeping a single row per CDR3 protein. The data hold hundreds of thousands of distinct CDR3 sequences, with roughly 13% observed a single time. Material: blood. This chain links TRBV20-1 with TRBJ2-2; D is unclear. The sequence derives from a woman younger than 35 with Graves' hyperthyroidism. CDR3 region: CSARGAVGELFF. CDR3 DNA: TGCAGTGCTAGAGGGGCTGTCGGGGAGCTGTTTTTT.